The 10 T cell receptor beta chains below were found in one sample sequenced in a study of T cells in Graves' hyperthyroidism and ophthalmopathy. TCR beta CDR3 regions were amplified from RNA transcripts. The primer set for the first-round RT-PCR of the TCR CDR3 was HTBI. From the multiplex PCR reads, TCRdb called clonotypes with MiXCR, one entry per CDR3 protein. This sample yields around 720,000 distinct CDR3 sequences, of which about a third are seen a single time; roughly 30% belongs to the top ten. Sequenced input: blood. The receptors originated from a woman between 40 and 50 years old with Graves' hyperthyroidism.

This clonotype was seen repeatedly, ten times or more. The V gene is TRBV5-8, the J gene TRBJ1-1, with a weak D call TRBD1 (5 bases). Germline V CDR1 and CDR2: SGHTS, YDEGEE. There are 13 residues in the CDR3. V was pared by 0 bases and J by 11 bases, with 14 bases between. The CDR3 sequence is CASSLERRGTAFF. The DNA for the CDR3 is TGTGCCAGCAGCTTGGAGCGTAGGGGTACGGCTTTCTTT.

For this clonotype: This could be a read error, since a much larger clone is one nucleotide away. The rearrangement joins TRBV20-1 to TRBJ1-5; D not resolved. Germline V lookup: CDR1 DFQATT, CDR2 SNEGSKA (reference sequence). The ends were cut back, 6 bases at V and 2 bases at J, with 14 bases in the middle. The CDR3 runs 14 residues. The CDR3 DNA is TGCAGTGCCCCGAGTCAAGTGGGCAATCAGCCCCAGCATTTT. Translation: CSAPSQVGNQPQHF.

V and J are TRBV6-6 and TRBJ1-2, with no clear D. Germline CDR1 is MNHNY and CDR2 is SVGAGI (reference sequence). V lost 5 bases, J lost 4 bases, and 14 bases lay in between. The CDR3 spans 14 residues. CDR3 DNA sequence: TGTGCCAGCAGTGAAGGGTCCGGCGGCTATGGCTACACCTTC. Protein sequence: CASSEGSGGYGYTF.

The CDR3: CASSLLGVERQFF. The CDR3 region has the DNA TGTGCCAGCAGCCTCCTGGGGGTTGAGAGGCAGTTCTTC. The chain recombines TRBV11-1 with TRBJ2-7; D may match TRBD1 or TRBD2 (5 bases each). The better agreement between TRBJ2-1 and the DNA end casts doubt on the J call. Germline V gene lookup returns CDR1 SGHAT and CDR2 FQDESV (reference sequence). This CDR3 spans 13 amino acids.

Turning to this clonotype: The conserved final phenylalanine or tryptophan is absent from the CDR3, which likely points to a read error. The rearrangement links TRBV5-6 to TRBJ1-6; the match to TRBD1 covers 8 bases. This CDR3 comprises 14 residues. Germline V gene lookup returns CDR1 SGHDT and CDR2 YYEEEE. V lost 5 bases, J lost 9 bases, and 7 bases stayed unmatched. For the CDR3, the DNA is TGTGCCAGCAGTTACGGACAGGGTGGTTCACCCCTCCACTCT. It codes for CASSYGQGGSPLHS.

The table lists this clonotype with many counts. The chain couples TRBV14 to TRBJ2-5; no firm D call. This CDR3 contains 13 residues. Deletions cut 4 bases from V and 0 bases from J, with 6 bases between. Germline loops: CDR1 SGHDN, CDR2 FVKESK. CDR3 protein: CASSRNNQETQYF. The CDR3 coding sequence is TGTGCCAGCAGCCGGAACAACCAAGAGACCCAGTACTTC.

The V call is TRBV20-1, the J call TRBJ2-3, with a possible D match to TRBD2 (6 bases). V was pared by 4 bases and J by 1 base, with 15 bases between. Per the germline V gene, CDR1 is DFQATT and CDR2 is SNEGSKA (reference sequence). The CDR3 loop spans 15 amino acids. CDR3 sequence (DNA): TGCAGTGCTACCGGACTACGCCGGGGCACAGATACGCAGTATTTT. Translating it yields CSATGLRRGTDTQYF.

The CDR3 sequence is CASSVRASPGTGELFF. The CDR3 DNA reads as TGTGCCAGCAGCGTCCGGGCTTCTCCCGGCACCGGGGAGCTGTTTTTT. The chain combines TRBV11-2 with TRBJ2-2, with unresolved D. The CDR3 sequence is 16 residues long. Deletions cut 5 bases from V and 4 bases from J, with 17 bases between. The germline CDR1 and CDR2 sequences are SGHAT and FQNNGV.

There are many counts of this clonotype. The genes are TRBV10-3 and TRBJ2-5; tentatively, D is TRBD2 (5 bases). Germline V gives CDR1 ENHRY, CDR2 SYGVKD. The CDR3 is 15 amino acids. The V gene lost 5 bases and the J gene lost 1 base, with 14 bases spanning the gap. CDR3 coding DNA: TGTGCCATCAGTCGGGGTGGACCGATCCAAGAGACCCAGTACTTC. The encoded protein is CAISRGGPIQETQYF.

Many counts were recorded for this clonotype. The chain links TRBV29-1 to TRBJ2-2; D is perhaps TRBD2 (6 bases). CDR3 size: 14 residues. The germline V gene has CDR1 SQVTM and CDR2 ANQGSEA. Trimming cost V 4 bases and J 0 bases, with 9 bases left between them. In nucleotides, the CDR3 is TGCAGCGTTGTGTGGGGGGCGAACACCGGGGAGCTGTTTTTT. Translation gives CSVVWGANTGELFF.